Presented here are 2 T cell receptor beta chains from one specimen sequenced in a study of CD4 T cells in relation to SARS-CoV-2 and coronaviruses. Their antigen targets remain unknown. Method: immunoSEQ multiplex PCR; TCRdb's copy keeps in-frame clones and lacks some. The table records about 38,000 clones, around 74% of them present only once. Source material: memory CD4+ T cells from PBMCs, cultured in vitro. These receptor sequences come from an adult with COVID-19.

Of note for this clone: Germline and junction disagree at one end, which may indicate a read error. V gene TRBV7-7 combines with J gene TRBJ2-5; D is possibly TRBD2 (6 bases). Germline V gene lookup returns CDR1 SSHAT and CDR2 FNYEAQ (reference sequence). This CDR3 contains 14 residues. Written as DNA, the CDR3 is TGTGCTAGCAGCCCAGGACTATCTCAAGAGACCCAGTACTTC. Protein: CASSPGLSQETQYF.

The rearrangement joins TRBV2 to TRBJ2-5; the match to TRBD1 covers 7 bases. After removal of 7 bases from V and 5 bases from J, the junction contained 13 bases not matched to a gene. This CDR3 is built from 15 residues. CDR1 SNHLY and CDR2 FYNNEI come from the germline V gene. Written as DNA, the CDR3 is TGTGCCAGCAACCAGGACAGGTTCGTGACGGAGACCCAGTACTTC. It translates to CASNQDRFVTETQYF.